Listed below are T cell receptor beta chains from one sample, sequenced in a study of T cells after yellow fever vaccination. Each CDR3 protein is one row after TCRdb ran MiXCR on the 5' RACE reads. This repertoire shows around 350,000 distinct CDR3 sequences, roughly 11% found once; its top ten account for more than 15%. This specimen consisted of PBMCs, obtained on the day of the first yellow fever vaccination. The origin of the receptors is a man between 18 and 35 years old who received the YFV17D yellow fever vaccine. Both conserved end residues are part of each CDR3. Clone sizes are given selectively: once, few, many, or a class where the clone is expanded.

>few|TRBV12-3/TRBV12-4|TRBJ2-1|14
CASSSLLLVNEQFF
>few|TRBV18|TRBJ2-4|14
CASSTTGVDDIQYF
>many|TRBV11-2|TRBJ1-4|14
CASSSGQGNEKLFF
>few|TRBV18|TRBJ2-3|15
CASSTTGSTRDTQYF
>many|TRBV2|TRBJ2-5|14
CASSEVGQGETQYF
>few|TRBV7-3|TRBJ2-1|15
CASSPIERGVNEQFF
>few|TRBV4-3|TRBJ2-5|20
CASSQRPGLAGRAAGETQYF
>NA|TRBV9|TRBJ2-6|19
CASSVHWTSRGAGANVLTF
>few|TRBV7-2|TRBJ1-1|13
CASSFDRHTEAFF
>NA|TRBV9|TRBJ2-1|14
CASSGTSSYNEQFF
>NA|TRBV3-1|TRBJ2-3|17
CASSPGLAGGPSDTQYF
>few|TRBV4-1|TRBJ2-7|13
CASSQTGEYEQYF
>few|TRBV7-3|TRBJ2-1|15
CASSLRSNSPNEQFF
>NA|TRBV5-8|TRBJ2-3|14
CASSSRRHTDTQYF
>NA|TRBV5-4|TRBJ2-1|14
CASSQATGDNEQFF
>NA|TRBV12-3/TRBV12-4|TRBJ2-5|14
CASSGMGAEETQYF
>few|TRBV5-1|TRBJ2-2|16
CASSGTGTGNTGELFF
>few|TRBV27|TRBJ1-1|13
CASSLSGSTEAFF
>NA|TRBV24-1|TRBJ1-2|15
CATSDSAGWIYGYTF
>few|TRBV7-2|TRBJ2-7|13
CASSGMGPYEQYF
>few|TRBV27|TRBJ1-2|15
CASSLSWTGRYGYTF
>many|TRBV14|TRBJ1-4|16
CASSQVGTATNEKLFF
>NA|TRBV9|TRBJ2-5|14
CASSVTGGLETQYF
>many|TRBV18|TRBJ1-4|17
CASSPNTIGESNEKLFF
>NA|TRBV24-1|TRBJ2-5|14
CATGGGGDQETQYF
>many|TRBV5-1|TRBJ2-1|15
CASSEGQGPYNEQFF
>few|TRBV7-2|TRBJ1-2|15
CASNLQGPTNYGYTF
>few|TRBV10-3|TRBJ2-3|16
CAISLTGTGGADTQYF
>NA|TRBV2|TRBJ2-1|12
CASMVSGAEQFF
>NA|TRBV5-1|TRBJ2-7|13
CASSFPGVHEQYF
>few|TRBV5-5|TRBJ1-6|14
CASSRGQGSSPLHF
>many|TRBV12-3/TRBV12-4|TRBJ1-4|14
CASSFGTGEEKLFF
>many|TRBV14|TRBJ1-4|12
CASSQVGIALFF
>few|TRBV4-3|TRBJ1-2|15
CASSQVIGVGYGYTF
>NA|TRBV7-9|TRBJ1-3|16
CASSPPLGRSGNTIYF
>NA|TRBV10-1|TRBJ2-1|12
CASSPGTGKQFF
>NA|TRBV18|TRBJ1-2|15
CASSPSRQGGYGYTF
>few|TRBV20-1|TRBJ2-1|16
CSAGRAPGGAENEQFF
>NA|TRBV4-1|TRBJ2-7|15
CASSQKSPGAYEQYF
>few|TRBV6-1|TRBJ2-6|13
CATGGAGANVLTF
>few|TRBV12-3/TRBV12-4|TRBJ2-1|14
CASSFGSGRNEQFF
>many|TRBV6-5|TRBJ1-6|15
CASSYRGTGDSPLHF
>NA|TRBV4-1|TRBJ2-3|14
CASSQVAVTDTQYF
>many|TRBV7-2|TRBJ2-5|14
CASSLGDPRETQYF
>NA|TRBV18|TRBJ1-1|16
CASILEEGFGGTEAFF
>NA|TRBV19|TRBJ2-3|16
CASSMEAITSTDTQYF
>NA|TRBV2|TRBJ2-1|15
CASRIRLAAYNEQFF
>many|TRBV5-1|TRBJ2-2|17
CASSHSGGGSNTGELFF
>many|TRBV7-2|TRBJ1-1|15
CASSLGQGQITEAFF
>many|TRBV7-6|TRBJ1-3|15
CASSEGSSSGNTIYF
>few|TRBV5-6|TRBJ2-5|15
CASSLIAGDTETQYF
>few|TRBV12-3/TRBV12-4|TRBJ2-2|19
CASSLPLRTRRSGTGELFF
>few|TRBV5-5|TRBJ1-1|13
CASSFIRETEAFF
>few|TRBV27|TRBJ1-5|13
CASSGYGNQPQHF
>few|TRBV5-1|TRBJ1-2|14
CASSFSGEDYGYTF
>few|TRBV7-9|TRBJ2-2|16
CASSLGADGNTGELFF
>NA|TRBV3-1|TRBJ1-1|14
CASSHWGRGTEAFF
>NA|TRBV4-1|TRBJ2-5|15
CASSQNTGTVETQYF
>many|TRBV12-3/TRBV12-4|TRBJ2-7|13
CASSLFFSAEQYF